The 27 T cell receptor beta chains listed next were all sequenced from one sample in a study of blood T cell repertoires in COVID-19. The data were produced by immunoSEQ multiplex PCR, yet TCRdb's version contains in-frame clones alone and is incomplete. The data hold around 400,000 clones, with 70% to 90% observed a single time. Sequencing was done on a sample of peripheral blood. Every receptor here comes from a woman aged 60 to 75 with COVID-19, enrolled during active disease.

The chain has TRBV13 and TRBJ2-7, with TRBD1 matching 8 bases. Germline-derived CDR1 and CDR2 are PRHDT and FYEKMQ (reference sequence). The junction had 8 bases not matched to a gene; V was cut back by 0 bases and J by 4 bases. The length of the CDR3 is 16 residues. The CDR3, as DNA: TGTGCCAGCAGCTTAGGCTCCGGACAGGGTCTTTACGAGCAGTACTTC. Its translation is CASSLGSGQGLYEQYF.

The sample holds a few counts of this clone. V gene TRBV5-6 combines with J gene TRBJ1-2; D is undetermined. With 2 bases removed from V and 2 bases from J, the gap between germline ends came to 7 bases. Germline CDR1 and CDR2: SGHDT and YYEEEE. There are 13 residues in the CDR3. CDR3 nucleotide sequence: TGTGCCAGCAGCTTTATTAGAAACTATGGCTACACCTTC. Translating it yields CASSFIRNYGYTF.

The chain is built from TRBV5-1 and TRBJ2-1; 7 nucleotides line up with TRBD1. Looked up from germline, CDR1 is SGHRS and CDR2 is YFSETQ. Trimming at V came to 4 bases and at J to 7 bases, leaving 11 bases not matched to a gene. The CDR3 consists of 15 residues. CDR3 coding DNA: TGCGCCAGCAGCCCTAATTCCGGGACAGAAAATGAGCAGTTCTTC. Amino acid sequence: CASSPNSGTENEQFF.

This clone was detected once. The gene calls are TRBV7-9 and TRBJ2-3; D possibly corresponds to TRBD1 (7 bases). The V end was cut by 3 bases, the J end by 3 bases, with 13 bases between. CDR1 and CDR2 (germline): SEHNR, FQNEAQ (reference sequence). The CDR3 totals 15 residues. The CDR3 coding sequence is TGTGCCAGCAGCTTTAAGGAGGGGGCTACAGATACGCAGTATTTT. Protein: CASSFKEGATDTQYF.

This clone appeared a few times. The chain is built from TRBV2 and TRBJ1-5; a weak D match, TRBD1 (5 bases). V lost 7 bases, J lost 2 bases, and 9 bases lay in between. CDR3 length: 13 amino acids. Germline values: CDR1 SNHLY, CDR2 FYNNEI. This CDR3 is CASTQEGNQPQHF. Here the CDR3 DNA reads TGTGCCAGCACACAGGAAGGCAATCAGCCCCAGCATTTT.

This clone was detected only once. CDR3: CASSPRGATNEKLFF. CDR3 bases: TGTGCCAGCAGTCCCCGGGGGGCAACTAATGAAAAACTGTTTTTT. V gene TRBV6-5 combines with J gene TRBJ1-4; a weak D match, TRBD1 (5 bases). Trimming left V 5 bases short and J 0 bases short, with 10 bases between. Looked up from germline, CDR1 is MNHEY and CDR2 is SVGAGI. The CDR3 is 15 amino acids.

The rearrangement joins TRBV6-5 to TRBJ1-2; 7 bases match TRBD1. J gave up 7 bases and V 8 bases, and 4 bases lay outside the gene matches. The CDR3 totals 11 residues. The V gene's germline CDR1 is MNHEY and CDR2 SVGAGI. The CDR3 coding sequence is TGTGCCAGCTTAGGGGGCGGTGGCTACACCTTC. It codes for CASLGGGGYTF.

The rearrangement links TRBV28 to TRBJ2-3; 9 bases are a match to TRBD1. V shed 3 bases and J 4 bases; nucleotides not matched to a gene: 11. Germline V gene data show CDR1 as MDHEN and CDR2 as SYDVKM. The CDR3 is 17 residues long. In DNA form, the CDR3 reads TGTGCCAGCAGTTTCGCCATCGGGACAGGGAGAGCAGATACGCAGTATTTT. Encoded protein: CASSFAIGTGRADTQYF.

This clone was seen a few times. This sequence joins TRBV3-1 (or the pseudogene TRBV3-2) and TRBJ1-1; D is ambiguous. CDR1 and CDR2 from the germline V gene are LGHDT and YNNKEL (reference sequence). This CDR3 comprises 12 residues. Trimming shortened V by 4 bases and J by 4 bases, and 7 bases separated the two germline ends. CDR3 in DNA: TGTGCCAGCAGCCCGGTCGGCACTGAAGCTTTCTTT. Translating gives CASSPVGTEAFF.

The rearrangement uses TRBV6-5 and TRBJ2-7, with D possibly TRBD1 on 6 matching bases. This CDR3 contains 13 residues. CDR1 is MNHEY, CDR2 SVGAGI, per germline. V was cut by 9 bases and J by 6 bases, with 18 bases left in between. The CDR3 nucleotides read TGTGCCAGTCAGAACAACAGGGATCGCGAGCAGTACTTC. Amino acids: CASQNNRDREQYF.

V gene TRBV7-8 combines with J gene TRBJ1-1; no definite D call. Germline V gene sequence: CDR1 SGHVS, CDR2 FQNEAQ. V lost 5 bases to trimming and J lost 0 bases, with 7 bases between them. The CDR3 is 13 amino acids. CDR3 DNA: TGTGCCAGCAGCCAACAGTTGAACACTGAAGCTTTCTTT. It translates to CASSQQLNTEAFF.

This chain uses TRBV11-2 with TRBJ2-2; maybe TRBD1 (6 bases). V lost 7 bases and J 1 base, leaving 10 bases between the germline ends. This CDR3 has 14 amino acids. Germline V gives CDR1 SGHAT, CDR2 FQNNGV. The CDR3 sequence: CASTKTGNTGELFF. CDR3 sequence (DNA): TGTGCCAGCACCAAGACAGGGAACACCGGGGAGCTGTTTTTT.

The rearrangement joins TRBV18 to TRBJ1-3; D is unclear. Trimming took off 0 bases at V and 0 bases at J, with 9 bases between the two ends. Looked up from germline, CDR1 is KGHSH and CDR2 is LQKENI. The CDR3 is 16 residues long. The CDR3 DNA is TGTGCCAGCTCACCACCCACTGCTCACTCTGGAAACACCATATATTTT. Its protein is CASSPPTAHSGNTIYF. The variable domain in full, with the rest retrieved from reference TRBV18 and TRBJ1-3, is NAGVMQNPRHLVRRRGQEARLRCSPMKGHSHVYWYRQLPEEGLKFMVYLQKENIIDESGMPKERFSAEFPKEGPSILRIQQVVRGDSAAYFCASSPPTAHSGNTIYFGEGSWLTVV.

CDR3 region: CATSREQGLFAGQPQHF. The CDR3 DNA reads TGTGCCACCAGCAGAGAACAGGGCCTCTTCGCCGGTCAGCCCCAGCATTTT. The chain combines TRBV15 with TRBJ1-5; weak D call: TRBD1 (6 bases). V shed 0 bases and J shed 6 bases, with 18 bases lying between them. The CDR3 is made up of 17 amino acids. CDR1 is LNHNV, CDR2 YYDKDF, per germline (reference sequence).

The chain combines TRBV5-1 with TRBJ2-7; 9 bases agree with TRBD2. V trimming: 5 bases; J trimming: 3 bases; junction bases outside the gene matches: 12. Per the germline V gene, CDR1 is SGHRS and CDR2 is YFSETQ. CDR3 size: 16 residues. The CDR3 loop reads CASSREVAGALYEQYF. CDR3 in DNA: TGCGCCAGCAGTCGAGAGGTAGCGGGGGCCCTCTACGAGCAGTACTTC.

This rearrangement joins TRBV5-1 to TRBJ2-1; TRBD1 is a possible D gene (6 bases). Trimming pared 2 bases from V and 6 bases from J, leaving 9 bases between. Germline assignment: CDR1 SGHRS and CDR2 YFSETQ. The CDR3 is made up of 13 amino acids. The CDR3 DNA is TGCGCCAGCAGCTTCCCAGGGGTCAATGAGCAGTTCTTC. It specifies CASSFPGVNEQFF.

The CDR3 bases are TGTGCCAGCAGAGCAGCTAGTTATAGCAATCAGCCCCAGCATTTT. It translates to CASRAASYSNQPQHF. The chain links TRBV2 to TRBJ1-5; D is unresolved. V lost 6 bases, J lost 0 bases, and 12 bases lay in between. The germline CDR1 and CDR2 sequences are SNHLY and FYNNEI. The CDR3 has 15 residues.

The sample holds a few counts of this clone. Other DNA sequences in the same sample also yield this CDR3. V is TRBV6-5 and J is TRBJ2-6; the match to TRBD2 covers 7 bases. CDR3 length equals 16 residues. V lost 0 bases and J lost 2; bases outside the gene matches: 1. Looked up from germline, CDR1 is MNHEY and CDR2 is SVGAGI. CDR3 loop: CASSYSSGAGANVLTF. The CDR3 DNA sequence: TGTGCCAGCAGTTACTCAAGCGGGGCTGGGGCCAACGTCCTGACTTTC.

The chain links TRBV11-2 to TRBJ2-1, with no clear D. Germline CDR1 reads SGHAT; CDR2 reads FQNNGV. The V end was cut by 2 bases, the J end by 5 bases, with 7 bases between. The CDR3 has 13 amino acids. The CDR3: CASSLSLNNEQFF. For the CDR3, the DNA is TGTGCCAGCAGCTTAAGCTTGAACAATGAGCAGTTCTTC.

V usage is TRBV24-1 and J usage is TRBJ2-1; the match to TRBD2 covers 14 bases. The V gene's germline CDR1 is KGHDR and CDR2 SFDVKD. CDR3 length: 16 residues. V trimming: 3 bases; J trimming: 5 bases; junction bases outside the gene matches: 2. The CDR3 reads CATSDVTSGRDNEQFF. The CDR3 DNA follows: TGTGCCACCAGTGATGTGACTAGCGGGAGGGACAATGAGCAGTTCTTC.

The gene calls are TRBV3-1 (or the pseudogene TRBV3-2) and TRBJ1-5, with a weak D call TRBD1 (5 bases). Trimming stripped 4 bases from V and 7 bases from J, with 11 bases between. Germline lookup yields CDR1 LGHDT and CDR2 YNNKEL (reference sequence). There are 13 residues in the CDR3. The CDR3 here is CASSRGGGQPQHF. The CDR3 DNA reads as TGTGCCAGCAGCCGCGGGGGGGGGCAGCCCCAGCATTTT.

V gene TRBV27 combines with J gene TRBJ1-6; 9 nucleotides align to TRBD1. Germline V gives CDR1 MNHEY, CDR2 SMNVEV (reference sequence). The CDR3 spans 15 residues. The V and J ends lost 5 bases and 12 bases, in that order; junction bases with no gene match: 11. CDR3 DNA: TGTGCCAGCAGTCGCAGACAGGGGGGCTCTGGACCCCTCCACTTT. Translating it yields CASSRRQGGSGPLHF.

The chain links TRBV19 to TRBJ1-2; possible D gene TRBD1, 6 bases. Germline loops: CDR1 LNHDA, CDR2 SQIVND (reference sequence). The length of the CDR3 is 13 residues. V was shortened by 3 bases and J by 5 bases, with 10 bases between the two germline ends. The CDR3 loop is CASSIKQGYGYTF. CDR3 nucleotide sequence: TGTGCCAGTAGTATCAAACAGGGATATGGCTACACCTTC.

This clone was picked up one time. This chain connects TRBV4-1 to TRBJ2-7; tentative D call: TRBD2 (6 bases). V was cut by 0 bases and J by 0 bases, with 18 bases left in between. This CDR3 region has 18 residues. Germline-derived CDR1 and CDR2 are MGHRA and YSYEKL. In DNA form, the CDR3 reads TGCGCCAGCAGCCAAGATCAGGGCTGGAGGGCAGTCTCCTACGAGCAGTACTTC. It specifies CASSQDQGWRAVSYEQYF.

The chain carries TRBV6-5 and TRBJ1-2, with a weak D call TRBD1 (6 bases). V dropped 8 bases and J dropped 3 bases, with 16 bases sitting between them. Germline V gene lookup returns CDR1 MNHEY and CDR2 SVGAGI. The CDR3 consists of 14 residues. CDR3 residues: CASGNRARDYGYTF. CDR3 DNA sequence: TGTGCCAGCGGAAACAGGGCCCGAGACTATGGCTACACCTTC.

The genes are TRBV3-1 (or the pseudogene TRBV3-2) and TRBJ2-3; no clear D gene. Germline V CDR1 and CDR2: LGHDT, YNNKEL (reference sequence). Trimming left V 1 base short and J 4 bases short, with 6 bases between. The CDR3 loop spans 13 amino acids. The CDR3 protein is CASSQGAADTQYF. In DNA, the CDR3 is TGTGCCAGCAGCCAAGGTGCGGCAGATACGCAGTATTTT.

This chain connects TRBV7-9 to TRBJ2-7; 8 bases are a match to TRBD1. The CDR3 contains 15 residues. The germline V gene encodes CDR1 SEHNR and CDR2 FQNEAQ (reference sequence). The V segment lost 1 base and the J segment 3 bases; nucleotides outside the gene matches: 5. The CDR3 DNA reads as TGTGCCAGCAGCTTAGGGACAGGGCCCTTCTACGAGCAGTACTTC. This codes for CASSLGTGPFYEQYF.